What follows are 13 T cell receptor beta chains derived from one specimen sequenced in a study of regulatory T cells in long-lasting Graves disease. The TCR beta library used iRepertoire HTBI primers with Arm-PCR amplification of CDR3. TCRdb passed the multiplex PCR reads through MiXCR, listing each CDR3 protein once. Found here are roughly 500,000 distinct CDR3 sequences, 14% of them singletons; the top ten hold roughly 15%. The time point here: newly diagnosed GD, antithyroid drugs for less than 3 months. PBMC-derived RNA was used for the TCR library. The same sample was also used in a study of T cells in Graves' hyperthyroidism and ophthalmopathy.

The starting material was peripheral blood mononuclear cells (PBMCs), obtained at new diagnosis, from a patient treated with antithyroid drugs. Receptors originate from a woman in her 50s with Graves disease.

Ten or more counts support this clonotype. The J gene is TRBJ2-1, the V gene TRBV12-3 or TRBV12-4; unclear D gene. The CDR3 has 15 residues. V was trimmed by 6 bases and J by 0 bases, leaving 12 bases between them. The CDR3 loop is CASRPTPSSYNEQFF. DNA for the CDR3: TGTGCCAGCAGACCTACACCCAGCTCCTACAATGAGCAGTTCTTC.

As to this clonotype: A much larger clonotype is one base distant, so this may be a read error. This chain connects TRBV5-6 to TRBJ2-1; possibly TRBD1 for D (5 bases). The CDR3 covers 12 residues. V dropped 7 bases and J dropped 0 bases, with 5 bases sitting between them. Germline loops: CDR1 SGHDT, CDR2 YYEEEE. CDR3 coding DNA: TGTGCCAGCGGGGCCTCCTACAATGAGCAGTTCTTC. This codes for CASGASYNEQFF.

This chain links TRBV6-1 with TRBJ2-1; 8 bases agree with TRBD2. With 5 bases clipped from V and 7 bases from J, the junction kept 10 bases outside the gene matches. Per germline, CDR1 MNHNS and CDR2 SASEGT. The CDR3 consists of 15 residues. CDR3 sequence: CASSNLAGDSNEQFF. The DNA of the CDR3 is TGTGCCAGCAGTAACCTAGCGGGCGACTCGAATGAGCAGTTCTTC.

This clonotype was counted ten times or more. This CDR3 reads CARAAWIEAFF. The DNA for the CDR3 is TGTGCCAGAGCAGCTTGGATAGAAGCTTTCTTT. The chain uses TRBV28 and TRBJ1-1; D remains unclear. The CDR3 totals 11 residues. Germline V CDR1 and CDR2: MDHEN, SYDVKM. The V end was cut by 9 bases, the J end by 8 bases, with 13 bases between.

The chain employs TRBV5-1 and TRBJ2-5; maybe TRBD2 (5 bases). CDR3 length: 13 amino acids. The germline gives CDR1 SGHRS, CDR2 YFSETQ. V was pared by 5 bases and J by 0 bases, with 8 bases between. CDR3 nucleotide sequence: TGCGCCAGCAGGAGAGGGAACCAAGAGACCCAGTACTTC. Residues: CASRRGNQETQYF.

This clonotype was recorded many times. The genes are TRBV7-9 and TRBJ2-7; 11 bases line up with TRBD2. Per the germline V gene, CDR1 is SEHNR and CDR2 is FQNEAQ (reference sequence). Losses at the gene ends were 4 bases for V and 1 base for J; bases not matched to a gene: 6. The CDR3 extends over 16 amino acids. The CDR3 region is CASSSFGTSGSYEQYF. CDR3 bases: TGTGCCAGCAGCTCCTTCGGGACTAGCGGTTCCTACGAGCAGTACTTC.

This clonotype was seen only a few times. The rearrangement joins TRBV4-2 to TRBJ2-5, with a tentative D call TRBD2 (5 bases). CDR3 length: 17 amino acids. Trimming took off 0 bases at V and 5 bases at J, with 19 bases between the two ends. Germline CDR1 is LGHNA and CDR2 is YNFKEQ. The CDR3 bases are TGTGCCAGCAGCCAAGAACAGTTGACGGAGGTCGGGGAGACCCAGTACTTC. Translating gives CASSQEQLTEVGETQYF.

This clonotype occurred a few times. The chain couples TRBV19 to TRBJ2-4, with D tentatively TRBD1 (5 bases). This CDR3 has 13 residues. Germline assignment: CDR1 LNHDA and CDR2 SQIVND (reference sequence). The ends were cut back, 5 bases at V and 4 bases at J, with 9 bases in the middle. The CDR3 DNA reads as TGTGCCAGTAGTGACAGATCTAAAAACATTCAGTACTTC. Amino acids: CASSDRSKNIQYF. The full variable domain, its missing parts supplied by reference TRBV19 and TRBJ2-4, is DGGITQSPKYLFRKEGQNVTLSCEQNLNHDAMYWYRQDPGQGLRLIYYSQIVNDFQKGDIAEGYSVSREKKESFPLTVTSAQKNPTAFYLCASSDRSKNIQYFGAGTRLSVL.

Turning to this clonotype: One end of the junction varies from germline; a read error may be responsible. The J gene is TRBJ2-1, the V gene TRBV20-1; 12 bases are shared with TRBD2. Germline values: CDR1 DFQATT, CDR2 SNEGSKA (reference sequence). The CDR3 loop spans 19 amino acids. The CDR3 region is CSARSPTRLTSGSPNEQLF. The CDR3, as DNA: TGCAGTGCTAGGAGCCCGACCCGTCTGACTAGCGGGAGCCCCAATGAGCAGTTGTTC.

This clonotype was seen a few times. CDR3: CASSDTGTGVADTQYF. DNA for the CDR3: TGCGCCAGCAGCGACACCGGGACAGGGGTAGCAGATACGCAGTATTTT. The rearrangement links TRBV5-1 to TRBJ2-3; 10 bases line up with TRBD1. This CDR3 comprises 16 residues. Germline V CDR1 and CDR2: SGHRS, YFSETQ. Trimming cost V 4 bases and J 4 bases; bases outside gene matches: 9.

This clonotype was observed a few times. Possible read error: a much larger clone is one base away. The CDR3 sequence: CTSSPSNEQFF. For the CDR3, the DNA is TGTACCAGCTCACCAAGCAATGAGCAGTTCTTC. V and J are TRBV18 and TRBJ2-1, with D uncertain. Germline CDR1 and CDR2: KGHSH and LQKENI. The CDR3 spans 11 residues.

Many counts were recorded for this clonotype. This rearrangement joins TRBV7-9 to TRBJ2-7, with 14 bases that match TRBD2. The CDR3 sequence is 15 residues long. Germline CDR1 and CDR2: SEHNR and FQNEAQ (reference sequence). V was pared by 5 bases and J by 7 bases, with 7 bases of the junction left unmatched. The CDR3 is CASSPGLAGGEEQYF. In DNA, the CDR3 is TGTGCCAGCAGCCCCGGACTAGCGGGAGGCGAAGAGCAGTACTTC.

This clonotype was seen at least ten times. The J gene is TRBJ2-7, the V gene TRBV28; TRBD2 matches at 14 bases. The CDR3 runs to 17 residues. The ends lost 6 bases at V and 0 bases at J; junction bases unmatched: 7. Germline assignment: CDR1 MDHEN and CDR2 SYDVKM. The CDR3 DNA reads TGTGCCAGCAGATCATCCGGGACTAGCGGGAGCTCCTACGAGCAGTACTTC. The encoded protein is CASRSSGTSGSSYEQYF.